Listed below are T cell receptor beta chains from one sample, sequenced in a study of CD8 T cells in Susac syndrome. TCRdb processed the immunoSEQ multiplex PCR reads anew with MiXCR; each CDR3 protein has one entry. Here the sample spans a few hundred thousand distinct CDR3 sequences, more than 85% being singletons. The sequenced sample consisted of CD8+ T cells from PBMCs. These TCRs come from a human donor with multiple sclerosis. The CDR3 runs from the conserved cysteine through the conserved F or W. The order of the fields is CDR3 protein, CDR3 DNA, V gene, J gene, D gene. A D gene is named only where the DNA matches it firmly.

CDR3 protein: CASSYGGAGEQFF
CDR3 DNA: TGTGCCAGCAGCTATGGGGGGGCGGGGGAGCAGTTCTTC
V gene: TRBV5-4
J gene: TRBJ2-1
D gene: -

CDR3 protein: CASSQGAAREDGYTF
CDR3 DNA: TGTGCCAGCAGCCAAGGTGCTGCCAGGGAAGATGGCTACACCTTC
V gene: TRBV4-2
J gene: TRBJ1-2
D gene: -

CDR3 protein: CAWTEGPGQGPFF
CDR3 DNA: TGTGCCTGGACTGAGGGTCCGGGACAGGGGCCGTTCTTC
V gene: TRBV30
J gene: TRBJ2-1
D gene: TRBD1

CDR3 protein: CAWSVLGTYSYEQYF
CDR3 DNA: TGTGCCTGGAGTGTACTCGGGACTTACTCCTACGAGCAGTACTTC
V gene: TRBV30
J gene: TRBJ2-7
D gene: -

CDR3 protein: CAWRVGQSSYNEQFF
CDR3 DNA: TGTGCCTGGAGGGTGGGGCAGAGCTCCTACAATGAGCAGTTCTTC
V gene: TRBV30
J gene: TRBJ2-1
D gene: -

CDR3 protein: CASRPSDGPTGYGYTF
CDR3 DNA: TGTGCCAGCAGACCATCAGACGGTCCCACGGGCTATGGCTACACCTTC
V gene: TRBV7-2
J gene: TRBJ1-2
D gene: -

CDR3 protein: CASGRDTEAFF
CDR3 DNA: TGTGCCAGCGGCCGGGACACCGAAGCTTTCTTT
V gene: TRBV9
J gene: TRBJ1-1
D gene: -

CDR3 protein: CASSLYTEPRNTQYF
CDR3 DNA: TGTGCCAGCAGTTTATATACCGAACCCAGAAATACGCAGTATTTT
V gene: TRBV27
J gene: TRBJ2-3
D gene: -

CDR3 protein: CAIKRGPPGYGYTF
CDR3 DNA: TGTGCCATCAAACGGGGGCCACCAGGCTATGGCTACACCTTC
V gene: TRBV7-9
J gene: TRBJ1-2
D gene: -

CDR3 protein: CASSLVAAPGNEQFF
CDR3 DNA: TGTGCCAGCAGTTTAGTTGCGGCCCCTGGAAATGAGCAGTTCTTC
V gene: TRBV12-3/TRBV12-4
J gene: TRBJ2-1
D gene: -